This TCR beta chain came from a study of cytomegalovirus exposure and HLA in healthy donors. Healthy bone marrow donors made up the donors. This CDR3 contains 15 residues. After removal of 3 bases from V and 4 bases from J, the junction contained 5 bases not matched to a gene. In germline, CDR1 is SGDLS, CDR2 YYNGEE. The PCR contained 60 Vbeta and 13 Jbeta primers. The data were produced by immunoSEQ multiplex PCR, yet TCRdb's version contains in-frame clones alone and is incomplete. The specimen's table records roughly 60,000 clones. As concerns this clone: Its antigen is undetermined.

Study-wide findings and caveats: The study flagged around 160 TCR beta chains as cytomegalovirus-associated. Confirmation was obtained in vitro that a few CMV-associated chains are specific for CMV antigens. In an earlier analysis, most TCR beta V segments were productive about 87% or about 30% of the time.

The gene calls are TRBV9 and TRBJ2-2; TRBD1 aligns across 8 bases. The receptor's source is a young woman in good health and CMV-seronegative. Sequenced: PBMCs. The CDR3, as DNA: TGTGCCAGCAGCGGAGGACAGGGAGTCACCGGGGAGCTGTTTTTT. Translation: CASSGGQGVTGELFF.